The 20 T cell receptor beta chains presented below share a single source sample, sequenced in a study of OX40 agonist ivuxolimab in advanced cancers. The protocol was immunoSEQ multiplex PCR, while the TCRdb copy is restricted to in-frame clones and leaves out a portion. There are roughly 60,000 clones in the sample; about 85% occur only once, and roughly 4.5% lies in the top ten. The specimen comprised CD4+ or CD8+ T cells sorted from blood, sampled in a trial of the OX40 agonist ivuxolimab. The receptors originated from an adult with an advanced solid tumor such as melanoma, head and neck, liver or kidney cancer.

This chain connects TRBV28 to TRBJ2-7; no clear D gene. The CDR3 is made up of 13 amino acids. Per germline, CDR1 MDHEN and CDR2 SYDVKM. V was pared by 2 bases and J by 9 bases, with 14 bases between. The CDR3 coding sequence is TGTGCCAGCAGTTTAAACGCCCCCGTGGGGCAGTACTTC. It yields the protein CASSLNAPVGQYF.

The chain combines TRBV5-1 with TRBJ1-1; no firm D call. This CDR3 region has 14 residues. Trimming removed 7 bases from V and 3 bases from J, with 16 bases in between. Germline loops: CDR1 SGHRS, CDR2 YFSETQ. CDR3 in DNA: TGCGCCAGCGCGCGAACTAACAGTGACACTGAAGCTTTCTTT. The encoded protein is CASARTNSDTEAFF. The full variable domain, in which reference TRBV5-1 and TRBJ1-1 provide the parts outside the CDR3, is KAGVTQTPRYLIKTRGQQVTLSCSPISGHRSVSWYQQTPGQGLQFLFEYFSETQRNKGNFPGRFSGRQFSNSRSEMNVSTLELGDSALYLCASARTNSDTEAFFGQGTRLTVV.

This chain connects TRBV4-3 to TRBJ1-2; 10 nucleotides align to TRBD1. V lost 3 bases, J lost 4 bases, and 11 bases stayed unmatched. In germline, CDR1 is LGHNA, CDR2 YSLEER. This CDR3 comprises 17 residues. CDR3 amino acids: CASSHGTGERLSYGYTF. The CDR3 region has the DNA TGCGCCAGCAGCCACGGGACAGGGGAACGGTTAAGCTATGGCTACACCTTC.

The chain joins TRBV30 to TRBJ2-5; tentative D call: TRBD2 (6 bases). Germline-derived CDR1 and CDR2 are GTSNPN and SVGIG (reference sequence). This CDR3 spans 15 amino acids. V shed 1 base and J shed 2 bases, with 14 bases lying between them. DNA of the CDR3: TGTGCCTGGAGTGCCGGGACTGGGGGGCAAGAGACCCAGTACTTC. Its protein product is CAWSAGTGGQETQYF. The whole variable domain, filled in from reference TRBV30 and TRBJ2-5, reads SQTIHQWPATLVQPVGSPLSLECTVEGTSNPNLYWYRQAAGRGLQLLFYSVGIGQISSEVPQNLSASRPQDRQFILSSKKLLLSDSGFYLCAWSAGTGGQETQYFGPGTRLLVL.

This clone has a single count. The chain couples TRBV7-3 to TRBJ2-5, with a possible D match to TRBD1 (5 bases). This CDR3 is built from 15 residues. Germline V gene data show CDR1 as SGHTA and CDR2 as FQGTGA. Trimming cost V 5 bases and J 3 bases, with 16 bases left between them. In DNA, the CDR3 is TGTGCCAGCAGCAGGGGCTTTGGGGAAGAAGAGACCCAGTACTTC. The encoded protein is CASSRGFGEEETQYF.

In nucleotides, the CDR3 is TGCGCCAGCAGCCAAGATGCAGCGTTATCCTACAATGAGCAGTTCTTC. This sequence encodes CASSQDAALSYNEQFF. V is TRBV4-1 and J is TRBJ2-1; D is unclear. Germline V CDR1 and CDR2: MGHRA, YSYEKL. This CDR3 is built from 16 residues. Trimming stripped 0 bases from V and 1 base from J, with 10 bases between.

The chain has TRBV6-5 and TRBJ2-7, with a possible D match to TRBD1 (5 bases). Germline CDR1 reads MNHEY; CDR2 reads SVGAGI. V dropped 6 bases and J dropped 0 bases, with 9 bases sitting between them. This CDR3 spans 13 amino acids. CDR3 DNA sequence: TGTGCCAGCAGCCGCCAGGGCTCCTACGAGCAGTACTTC. Translating gives CASSRQGSYEQYF.

CDR3 sequence reads: CASSPPPRYEQYF. In nucleotides, the CDR3 is TGTGCCAGCAGCCCTCCCCCCCGTTACGAGCAGTACTTC. The rearrangement uses TRBV7-8 and TRBJ2-7; D gene ambiguous. The CDR3 has 13 residues. CDR1 and CDR2 (germline): SGHVS, FQNEAQ. V lost 5 bases to trimming and J lost 4 bases, with 12 bases between them.

V and J are TRBV19 and TRBJ2-3; no definite D call. CDR3 length: 12 residues. The V gene's germline CDR1 is LNHDA and CDR2 SQIVND (reference sequence). Trimming shortened V by 3 bases and J by 7 bases, and 8 bases separated the two germline ends. CDR3 DNA: TGTGCCAGTAGTATGGGTATGCATACGCAGTATTTT. Its translation: CASSMGMHTQYF.

This rearrangement joins TRBV6-1 to TRBJ2-3, with TRBD1 as a possible D gene (5 bases). Germline CDR1 MNHNS, CDR2 SASEGT. CDR3 length: 16 residues. The V gene lost 3 bases and the J gene lost 5 bases, with 18 bases spanning the gap. The CDR3 region has the DNA TGTGCCAGCAGTGATGGTTTGGGGCACCGAGTAGATACGCAGTATTTT. Translating it yields CASSDGLGHRVDTQYF.

In DNA form, the CDR3 reads TGTGCCAGTAGTATACAGGCCCGAAATGAGCAGTTCTTC. This codes for CASSIQARNEQFF. The genes are TRBV19 and TRBJ2-1; D gene unclear. Germline CDR1 reads LNHDA; CDR2 reads SQIVND (reference sequence). CDR3 length: 13 residues. With 2 bases removed from V and 7 bases from J, the gap between germline ends came to 9 bases.

The chain employs TRBV5-1 and TRBJ2-7; D assignment may be TRBD1 or TRBD2 (5 bases each). This CDR3 has 12 residues. Trimming took 4 bases from V and 7 from J, leaving 12 bases between them. Germline-derived CDR1 and CDR2 are SGHRS and YFSETQ. The CDR3 region is CASSPGTGEQYF. Here the CDR3 DNA reads TGCGCCAGCAGCCCCGGGACGGGGGAGCAGTACTTC.

In its sample, this clone ranks as medium-sized. CDR3: CASNTPMDQPQHF. CDR3 nucleotides: TGTGCCAGCAATACGCCGATGGATCAGCCCCAGCATTTT. The V gene is TRBV28, the J gene TRBJ1-5; D gene ambiguous. This CDR3 region has 13 residues. V was shortened by 7 bases and J by 5 bases, with 12 bases between the two germline ends. CDR1 is MDHEN and CDR2 is SYDVKM in the germline V gene.

Comments on this clone: Other DNA sequences in this sample translate to the same CDR3. The chain uses TRBV5-6 and TRBJ1-5; D unresolved. V was trimmed by 0 bases and J by 2 bases, leaving 3 bases between them. The CDR3 is made up of 13 amino acids. CDR1 is SGHDT, CDR2 YYEEEE, per germline. CDR3 nucleotide sequence: TGTGCCAGCAGCTTGGGTCGCAATCAGCCCCAGCATTTT. It yields the protein CASSLGRNQPQHF.

This chain uses TRBV7-2 with TRBJ2-1; D unresolved. The V end lost 0 bases, the J end lost 4 bases, and 10 bases lay between the germline ends. The germline CDR1 and CDR2 sequences are SGHTA and FQGNSA. CDR3 size: 15 residues. This CDR3 is CASSLASGPYNEQFF. The CDR3 DNA reads as TGTGCCAGCAGCTTAGCGTCCGGGCCTTACAATGAGCAGTTCTTC.

The chain combines TRBV19 with TRBJ1-6; TRBD1 agrees at 8 bases. Germline CDR1 and CDR2: LNHDA and SQIVND (reference sequence). This CDR3 has 13 amino acids. Trimming cost V 8 bases and J 7 bases; bases outside gene matches: 4. The CDR3 is CASSDRENSPLHF. CDR3 bases: TGTGCCAGTTCGGACAGGGAAAATTCACCCCTCCACTTT.

The rearrangement links TRBV6-5 to TRBJ1-1; perhaps TRBD1 as D (5 bases). This CDR3 region has 14 residues. Trimming stripped 0 bases from V and 11 bases from J, with 16 bases between. Germline V CDR1 and CDR2: MNHEY, SVGAGI. The DNA for the CDR3 is TGTGCCAGCAGTTACTCCACAGGTGGACACTCGGCTTTCTTT. Translation gives CASSYSTGGHSAFF.

The chain recombines TRBV18 with TRBJ1-3; D not certain. V lost 3 bases to trimming and J lost 4 bases, with 16 bases between them. This CDR3 contains 16 residues. Germline V CDR1 and CDR2: KGHSH, LQKENI. CDR3 nucleotides: TGTGCCAGCTCACCTGCCGGTGGGAGATCCGGAAACACCATATATTTT. Translation gives CASSPAGGRSGNTIYF.

Only a few counts were recorded for this clone. The gene calls are TRBV23-1 and TRBJ1-5; D may be TRBD1 (5 bases). TRBV23-1 is known as an ORF, though its function is uncertain. The CDR3 sequence is 10 residues long. CDR3 coding DNA: TGCGTTAGGGGCGATCAGCCCCAGCATTTT. Translating it yields CVRGDQPQHF.

The gene calls are TRBV11-2 and TRBJ2-7; 10 bases are a match to TRBD1. V was clipped by 5 bases and J by 7 bases; unmatched bases: 11. Germline CDR1 is SGHAT and CDR2 is FQNNGV. The CDR3 is 15 residues long. The CDR3 reads CASSDRTGGLGEQYF. The CDR3 bases are TGTGCCAGCAGCGACCGGACAGGGGGGTTAGGTGAGCAGTACTTC.